Listed here are 23 T cell receptor beta chains from one sample, sequenced in a study of blood T cell repertoires in COVID-19. Assay used: immunoSEQ multiplex PCR; TCRdb lists only in-frame clones, some missing. The data show 130,000 to 150,000 clones, 75% to 90% seen once. What was sequenced was peripheral blood. The receptors stem from a woman between 55 and 75 years old with active COVID-19.

V gene TRBV9 combines with J gene TRBJ2-7; TRBD1 aligns across 11 bases. The CDR3 covers 16 residues. Looked up from germline, CDR1 is SGDLS and CDR2 is YYNGEE. V trimming: 4 bases; J trimming: 1 base; junction bases outside the gene matches: 7. CDR3: CASSRTGTGGSYEQYF. Here the CDR3 DNA reads TGTGCCAGCAGCAGAACCGGGACAGGGGGTTCCTACGAGCAGTACTTC.

The V and J genes are TRBV14 and TRBJ2-2, with TRBD2 matching 14 bases. J lost 2 bases, V lost 8 bases, and 4 bases had no gene match. This CDR3 is built from 16 residues. The germline V gene encodes CDR1 SGHDN and CDR2 FVKESK. Here the CDR3 reads CASQGLAGANTGELFF. The CDR3 DNA reads as TGTGCCAGCCAGGGACTAGCGGGAGCAAACACCGGGGAGCTGTTTTTT.

The chain uses TRBV21-1 and TRBJ2-1; the D segment call TRBD2 is taken from the table without a DNA check. TRBV21-1 corresponds to a pseudogene. The CDR3 is 16 amino acids. Here the CDR3 DNA reads TGTGCCAGCAGCAAAGAGTCTAGCGAAAGATGGGATGAGCAGTTCTTC. This gives the protein CASSKESSERWDEQFF.

This chain connects TRBV28 to TRBJ1-2; 8 nucleotides agree with TRBD1. The germline gives CDR1 MDHEN, CDR2 SYDVKM. V lost 5 bases, J lost 3 bases, and 11 bases stayed unmatched. CDR3 length: 16 amino acids. CDR3 DNA sequence: TGTGCCAGCAGTAATAGAGGGACAGGAGGGGACTATGGCTACACCTTC. Amino acids: CASSNRGTGGDYGYTF.

The rearrangement links TRBV29-1 to TRBJ2-1, with D tentatively TRBD2 (7 bases). There are 14 residues in the CDR3. The germline CDR1 and CDR2 sequences are SQVTM and ANQGSEA. V was pared by 7 bases and J by 7 bases, with 20 bases between. CDR3 nucleotides: TGCAGCGGGACGGGGGGCGGGAGAGGGAATGAGCAGTTCTTC. This codes for CSGTGGGRGNEQFF.

This chain links TRBV30 with TRBJ2-1, with 9 bases aligning to TRBD2. Trimming took 6 bases from V and 12 from J; bases not matched to a gene: 15. The germline V gene has CDR1 GTSNPN and CDR2 SVGIG (reference sequence). This CDR3 region has 14 residues. The CDR3 sequence is CACILAGNSKRQFF. The CDR3 nucleotides are TGTGCCTGTATTCTAGCGGGGAACTCTAAAAGGCAGTTCTTC.

This clone was recorded only once. CDR3 nucleotide sequence: TGTGCCAGCAGTCTTCACACAGGGGTGGTTGGAAACACCATATATTTT. Encoded protein: CASSLHTGVVGNTIYF. The chain joins TRBV7-2 to TRBJ1-3, with TRBD1 identical over 7 bases. From germline, CDR1 is SGHTA and CDR2 FQGNSA. The CDR3 consists of 16 residues. Germline trimming cut 6 bases from V and 3 bases from J; bases unmatched to any gene: 11.

This clone was detected only once. The chain couples TRBV6-2 or TRBV6-3 to TRBJ2-5, with 7 nucleotides matching TRBD1. Germline V gene lookup returns CDR1 MNHEY and CDR2 SVGEGT. The ends lost 7 bases at V and 4 bases at J; junction bases unmatched: 18. The CDR3 loop spans 17 amino acids. The chain's CDR3 is CASIPGKGGLRLETQYF. The CDR3, as DNA: TGTGCCAGCATCCCCGGAAAAGGGGGCCTCAGGTTAGAGACCCAGTACTTC.

The chain carries TRBV7-2 and TRBJ2-1; 11 bases line up with TRBD2. Germline CDR1 SGHTA, CDR2 FQGNSA. V shed 5 bases, J shed 9 bases, and the junction held 18 bases outside the gene matches. The CDR3 extends over 18 amino acids. In nucleotides, the CDR3 is TGTGCCAGCAGCCCGCCAAGGGTATTAACTAGCGGGAGCGGTGAGCAGTTCTTC. Its protein is CASSPPRVLTSGSGEQFF. Drawing the rest from reference TRBV7-2 and TRBJ2-1, the complete variable domain is GAGVSQSPSNKVTEKGKDVELRCDPISGHTALYWYRQSLGQGLEFLIYFQGNSAPDKSGLPSDRFSAERTGGSVSTLTIQRTQQEDSAVYLCASSPPRVLTSGSGEQFFGPGTRLTVL.

The J gene is TRBJ1-1, the V gene TRBV28; D remains unclear. Germline V gene data show CDR1 as MDHEN and CDR2 as SYDVKM. Trimming stripped 7 bases from V and 0 bases from J, with 9 bases between. The CDR3 is 13 amino acids. CDR3 sequence reads: CASTGVMNTEAFF. The CDR3 DNA sequence: TGTGCCAGCACTGGAGTGATGAACACTGAAGCTTTCTTT.

The rearrangement links TRBV28 to TRBJ1-6; a weak D match, TRBD1 (5 bases). V was trimmed by 4 bases and J by 7 bases, leaving 17 bases between them. The V gene's germline CDR1 is MDHEN and CDR2 SYDVKM. There are 16 residues in the CDR3. The CDR3 nucleotides are TGTGCCAGCAGTTCCTTCAATAGGGACTGGAATTCACCCCTCCACTTT. It encodes CASSSFNRDWNSPLHF.

The chain is built from TRBV7-9 and TRBJ2-1, with TRBD2 matching 7 bases. J was trimmed by 5 bases and V by 5 bases; bases with no gene match: 12. The length of the CDR3 is 16 residues. The germline V gene has CDR1 SEHNR and CDR2 FQNEAQ (reference sequence). CDR3 bases: TGTGCCAGCAGCCGCCCCGACACGGGAGGAAACAATGAGCAGTTCTTC. Residues: CASSRPDTGGNNEQFF.

The chain is built from TRBV25-1 and TRBJ2-7, with a possible D match to TRBD1 (5 bases). The germline gives CDR1 MGHDK, CDR2 SYGVNS. The CDR3 loop spans 15 amino acids. V lost 4 bases to trimming and J lost 2 bases, with 15 bases between them. CDR3 residues: CASSGRAGLPYEQYF. The DNA for the CDR3 is TGTGCCAGCAGTGGTAGGGCAGGGTTACCCTACGAGCAGTACTTC.

CDR3 DNA sequence: TGTGCCAGCAGCGCTTCCGGGACAGGGGGATTGATGGACACCATATATTTT. It encodes CASSASGTGGLMDTIYF. This chain links TRBV9 with TRBJ1-3; 11 positions agree with TRBD1. The germline gives CDR1 SGDLS, CDR2 YYNGEE. Unmatched junction bases numbered 13, after V lost 3 bases and J lost 8 bases. This CDR3 spans 17 amino acids.

The chain employs TRBV5-1 and TRBJ2-3; 10 bases map to TRBD1. The CDR3 runs to 14 residues. Germline CDR1 SGHRS, CDR2 YFSETQ. V lost 4 bases, J lost 6 bases, and 5 bases stayed unmatched. CDR3 region: CASSPGQGGDTQYF. The DNA of the CDR3 is TGCGCCAGCAGCCCAGGACAGGGGGGGGATACGCAGTATTTT.

The sample holds one count of this clone. J is TRBJ1-4 and V is TRBV7-2; D gene ambiguous. The length of the CDR3 is 13 residues. Germline loops: CDR1 SGHTA, CDR2 FQGNSA. V shed 1 base and J shed 8 bases, with 8 bases lying between them. Here the CDR3 DNA reads TGTGCCAGCAGCTTAGGGTCGCGGGAAAAACTGTTTTTT. Translation: CASSLGSREKLFF.

J is TRBJ2-7 and V is TRBV28, with D perhaps TRBD1 (6 bases). The CDR3 is 13 amino acids. The V gene's germline CDR1 is MDHEN and CDR2 SYDVKM. V shed 6 bases and J shed 5 bases, with 14 bases lying between them. The CDR3 coding sequence is TGTGCCAGCAGGTCGCAGGGACATAACGAGCAGTACTTC. It specifies CASRSQGHNEQYF.

The V gene is TRBV5-1, the J gene TRBJ2-7, with 8 nucleotides matching TRBD2. J lost 3 bases, V lost 4 bases, and 9 bases had no gene match. CDR3 size: 15 residues. CDR1 and CDR2 (germline): SGHRS, YFSETQ. In DNA form, the CDR3 reads TGCGCCAGCAGCCAAGTCGGTAGCGGGAACTACGAGCAGTACTTC. Protein sequence: CASSQVGSGNYEQYF.

In this sample, this clone turned up a few times. The rearrangement joins TRBV4-2 to TRBJ1-6, with 7 bases aligning to TRBD1. Unmatched junction bases numbered 12, after V lost 4 bases and J lost 0 bases. Germline lookup yields CDR1 LGHNA and CDR2 YNFKEQ. This CDR3 has 19 amino acids. The CDR3 region is CASSPYMSRGSSYNSPLHF. DNA of the CDR3: TGTGCCAGCAGCCCTTATATGTCCAGGGGGAGCTCCTATAATTCACCCCTCCACTTT.

V gene TRBV7-9 combines with J gene TRBJ2-5; 8 positions agree with TRBD2. V lost 1 base, J lost 3 bases, and 10 bases stayed unmatched. The CDR3 length is 17 residues. Germline values: CDR1 SEHNR, CDR2 FQNEAQ (reference sequence). The DNA for the CDR3 is TGTGCCAGCAGCTTAGATTGGACTAGCCCCATTAAAGAGACCCAGTACTTC. Translating it yields CASSLDWTSPIKETQYF.

V is TRBV3-1 (or the pseudogene TRBV3-2) and J is TRBJ2-5; 7 positions agree with TRBD1. From germline, CDR1 is LGHDT and CDR2 YNNKEL (reference sequence). The CDR3 loop spans 16 amino acids. The V and J ends lost 0 bases and 1 base, in that order; junction bases with no gene match: 5. DNA of the CDR3: TGTGCCAGCAGCCAAGATGCAAGGGGGCCCCAAGAGACCCAGTACTTC. Its translation: CASSQDARGPQETQYF.

The rearrangement links TRBV28 to TRBJ2-5, with D perhaps matching TRBD2 (5 bases). This CDR3 is built from 14 residues. Germline V gives CDR1 MDHEN, CDR2 SYDVKM. Deletions cut 6 bases from V and 3 bases from J, with 14 bases between. The CDR3 protein is CASRRLTREETQYF. The CDR3 coding sequence is TGTGCCAGCAGACGACTCACTAGGGAAGAGACCCAGTACTTC. The full variable domain, in which reference TRBV28 and TRBJ2-5 provide the parts outside the CDR3, is DVKVTQSSRYLVKRTGEKVFLECVQDMDHENMFWYRQDPGLGLRLIYFSYDVKMKEKGDIPEGYSVSREKKERFSLILESASTNQTSMYLCASRRLTREETQYFGPGTRLLVL.

V is TRBV12-3 or TRBV12-4 and J is TRBJ1-5; D not certain. This CDR3 is built from 12 residues. The ends were cut back, 5 bases at V and 5 bases at J, with 7 bases in the middle. The CDR3 region has the DNA TGTGCCAGCAGTCCCCCGGATCAGCCCCAGCATTTT. It yields the protein CASSPPDQPQHF.